This TCR beta chain emerged from a study of blood T cell repertoires in COVID-19. Authors' methods: Estimation of nucleated cell counts relied on the amplification of reference gene primers. Produced via immunoSEQ multiplex PCR; TCRdb's table is partial and in-frame only. V, J and clone size are taken as reported in that table, and D and trimming were inferred from the DNA itself. The data show roughly 150,000 clones, around 90% seen once. Participants were aged about 18 to 100 years from around 25 US areas. Contact with a PCR-confirmed or clinician-diagnosed COVID-19 case occurred within 2 weeks of entry. V was pared by 0 bases and J by 0 bases, with 10 bases of the junction left unmatched. The CDR3 has 19 residues. Per germline, CDR1 MGHRA and CDR2 YSYEKL.

Material for sequencing was PBMCs or T cells enriched from blood (not recorded which). The receptor's source is a woman aged 40 to 50 who had been exposed to COVID-19. The gene calls are TRBV4-1 and TRBJ2-1; TRBD1 agrees at 8 bases. DNA of the CDR3: TGCGCCAGCAGCCAAGACAGGACAGGGTCCCTCAGCTCCTACAATGAGCAGTTCTTC. Amino acids: CASSQDRTGSLSSYNEQFF.